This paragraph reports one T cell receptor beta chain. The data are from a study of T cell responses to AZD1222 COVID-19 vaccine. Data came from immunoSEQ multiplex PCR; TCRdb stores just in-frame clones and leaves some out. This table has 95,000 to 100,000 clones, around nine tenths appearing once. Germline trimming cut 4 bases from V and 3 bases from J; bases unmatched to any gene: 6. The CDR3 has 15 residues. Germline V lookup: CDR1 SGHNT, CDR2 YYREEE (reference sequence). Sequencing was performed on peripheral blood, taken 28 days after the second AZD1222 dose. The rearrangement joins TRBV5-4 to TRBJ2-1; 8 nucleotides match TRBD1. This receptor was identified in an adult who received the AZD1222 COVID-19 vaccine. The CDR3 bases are TGTGCCAGCAGCGCCCGGACAGGGCTCTACAATGAGCAGTTCTTC. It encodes CASSARTGLYNEQFF.